This TCR beta chain was sequenced in a study of regulatory T cells in long-lasting Graves disease. Findings and limits, study-wide: TRBV28 was favored in persistent disease, as were TRBJ1-2 and TRBJ2-5.

Time point defined: persistent/refractory GD, antithyroid drugs over 5 years with positive TRAb. From RNA extracted from PBMCs, the TCR library was made. This CDR3 has 15 residues. Trimming took 0 bases from V and 1 from J, leaving 12 bases between them. Germline V CDR1 and CDR2: DFQATT, SNEGSKA (reference sequence). This clonotype was recorded once. Its antigen remains unidentified. Sequencing libraries for TCR beta were prepared with iRepertoire HTBI primers and Arm-PCR of CDR3 regions. TCRdb recomputed calls from the multiplex PCR reads with MiXCR, one row per CDR3 protein. Here the sample spans around 300,000 distinct CDR3 sequences, 20% to 25% being singletons.

This receptor was identified in a female donor with Graves disease. The source was peripheral blood mononuclear cells (PBMCs), collected when the disease was refractory, from a patient treated with antithyroid drugs. V gene TRBV20-1 combines with J gene TRBJ1-1; D possibly corresponds to TRBD1 (6 bases). The CDR3 DNA follows: TGCAGTGCTAGAGATCTTCAGGGGACGAACACTGAAGCTTTCTTT. Encoded protein: CSARDLQGTNTEAFF.